These T cell receptor beta chains were read from a single sample in a study of monozygotic twins with inflammatory bowel disease. From its re-call of the 5' RACE reads, TCRdb lists each CDR3 protein once, without DNA. The sample table sets out around 210,000 distinct CDR3 sequences. Sequencing was performed on blood. The receptors shown here come from a human donor with ulcerative colitis or Crohn's disease, or a healthy co-twin of an affected twin (not recorded which). Both conserved end residues are part of each CDR3.

J gene	V gene	CDR3 protein
TRBJ2-1	TRBV11-2	CASSSLRDRENEQIF
TRBJ1-2	TRBV27	CASSPSGTGDNYGYTF
TRBJ1-5	TRBV24-1	CATSDHKGDRYSNQPQHF
TRBJ2-7	TRBV6-6	CASSPRVGAYEQYF
TRBJ2-3	TRBV20-1	CSAPRDNTQYF
TRBJ2-3	TRBV5-1	CASSLPSGGPTDTQYF
TRBJ2-2	TRBV11-2	CASRSIRRGLAGSTGELFF
TRBJ2-3	TRBV19	CASSPTGEDTQYF
TRBJ2-7	TRBV6-2/TRBV6-3	CASSRRTGTVPYEQYF
TRBJ2-5	TRBV5-1	CASSREQPRETQYF
TRBJ2-1	TRBV5-1	CASSGLGAWDEQFF
TRBJ2-3	TRBV7-9	CASSPLVTDTQYF
TRBJ1-1	TRBV18	CASSPQTGADTEAFF
TRBJ2-5	TRBV10-3	CAISEVRGKETQYF